This T cell receptor beta chain was captured in a study of cytomegalovirus exposure and HLA in healthy donors. The study, taken as a whole, reports: As was reported, the classifier diagnosed cytomegalovirus status with high specificity and sensitivity.

Use of 60 Vbeta and 13 Jbeta primers characterized the PCR. TCRdb's table, derived via immunoSEQ multiplex PCR, lists solely in-frame clones and lacks some. The table shows under 200,000 clones, with roughly four fifths occurring only once. This clone has more than one count but fewer than ten. The target antigen is unknown. Germline values: CDR1 SNHLY, CDR2 FYNNEI. V was pared by 1 base and J by 8 bases, with 12 bases between. The CDR3 totals 15 residues. This clonotype originated in a man aged 35-49 years in good health and CMV-seropositive. The sequencing sample was made of PBMCs. The chain employs TRBV2 and TRBJ1-6; D may be TRBD1 (6 bases). CDR3 sequence reads: CASSEEGGGDSPLHF. Written as DNA, the CDR3 is TGTGCCAGCAGTGAAGAGGGAGGGGGGGATTCACCCCTCCACTTT. Filled out from reference TRBV2 and TRBJ1-6, the complete variable domain reads EPEVTQTPSHQVTQMGQEVILRCVPISNHLYFYWYRQILGQKVEFLVSFYNNEISEKSEIFDDQFSVERPDGSNFTLKIRSTKLEDSAMYFCASSEEGGGDSPLHFGNGTRLTVT.